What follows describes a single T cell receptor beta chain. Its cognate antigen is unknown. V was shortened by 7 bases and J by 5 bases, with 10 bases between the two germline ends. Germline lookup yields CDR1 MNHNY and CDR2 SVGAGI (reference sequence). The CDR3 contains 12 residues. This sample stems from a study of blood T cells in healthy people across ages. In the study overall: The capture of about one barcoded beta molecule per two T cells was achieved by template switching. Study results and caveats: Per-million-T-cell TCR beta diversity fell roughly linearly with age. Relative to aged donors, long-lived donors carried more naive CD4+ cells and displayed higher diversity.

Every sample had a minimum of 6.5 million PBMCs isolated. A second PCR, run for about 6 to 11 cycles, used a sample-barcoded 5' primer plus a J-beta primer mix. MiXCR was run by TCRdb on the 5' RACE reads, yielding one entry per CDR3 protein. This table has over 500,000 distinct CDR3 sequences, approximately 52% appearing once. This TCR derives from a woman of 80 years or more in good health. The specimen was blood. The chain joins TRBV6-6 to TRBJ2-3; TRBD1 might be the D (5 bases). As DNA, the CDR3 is TGTGCCAGCACTAGGACAATAGATACGCAGTATTTT. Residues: CASTRTIDTQYF.